The rows below give T cell receptor beta chains drawn from one sample of a study of blood T cell repertoires in COVID-19. Sequenced by immunoSEQ multiplex PCR; TCRdb stores in-frame clones only, minus some. The table shows some 96,000 clones, with 65% to 90% occurring only once. The sample taken for sequencing was peripheral blood. The source of these receptors is a man of 80 years or more with acute or convalescent COVID-19. CDR3s include the opening cysteine and the closing phenylalanine or tryptophan. A D gene is named only where the DNA matches it firmly. The size of a clone is reported for some rows only, either as once, few or many, or as a class for expanded clones.

v_call: TRBV5-1
clone_size: few
d_call: NA
j_call: TRBJ2-7
cdr3_aa: CASSLGTTGRYEQYF
cdr3_nt: TGCGCCAGCAGCTTGGGTACAACGGGTCGCTACGAGCAGTACTTC

v_call: TRBV7-2
clone_size: NA
d_call: TRBD2
j_call: TRBJ2-5
cdr3_aa: CASSTPGLAGEETQYF
cdr3_nt: TGTGCCAGCAGCACCCCGGGACTAGCGGGAGAAGAGACCCAGTACTTC

v_call: TRBV15
clone_size: NA
d_call: TRBD2
j_call: TRBJ2-1
cdr3_aa: CATSRDWTSGPRFYNEQFF
cdr3_nt: TGTGCCACCAGCAGAGATTGGACTAGCGGGCCCCGTTTCTACAATGAGCAGTTCTTC

v_call: TRBV20-1
clone_size: NA
d_call: NA
j_call: TRBJ1-2
cdr3_aa: CSAQAQVRYTF
cdr3_nt: TGCAGTGCTCAAGCCCAGGTCCGCTACACCTTC

v_call: TRBV7-2
clone_size: NA
d_call: TRBD1
j_call: TRBJ2-7
cdr3_aa: CASSQQGTSYEQYF
cdr3_nt: TGTGCCAGCAGCCAACAGGGGACCTCCTACGAGCAGTACTTC

v_call: TRBV28
clone_size: NA
d_call: TRBD1
j_call: TRBJ1-1
cdr3_aa: CASRRDRTNTEAFF
cdr3_nt: TGTGCCAGCAGACGGGACAGGACGAACACTGAAGCTTTCTTT

v_call: TRBV28
clone_size: NA
d_call: TRBD1
j_call: TRBJ1-2
cdr3_aa: CASSPTGVEYGYTF
cdr3_nt: TGTGCCAGCAGTCCGACAGGGGTAGAGTATGGCTACACCTTC

v_call: TRBV11-3
clone_size: NA
d_call: TRBD2
j_call: TRBJ2-3
cdr3_aa: CASSLRTSGRGADTQYF
cdr3_nt: TGTGCCAGCAGCTTACGGACTAGCGGGAGGGGAGCAGATACGCAGTATTTT

v_call: TRBV21-1
clone_size: NA
d_call: NA
j_call: TRBJ1-4
cdr3_aa: CASSKAQTRQGSGTNEKLFF
cdr3_nt: TGTGCCAGCAGCAAAGCCCAGACCCGACAGGGAAGTGGAACTAATGAAAAACTGTTTTTT

v_call: TRBV3-1/TRBV3-2
clone_size: NA
d_call: NA
j_call: TRBJ1-2
cdr3_aa: CASSQDVGRQDGYTF
cdr3_nt: TGTGCCAGCAGCCAAGATGTGGGCAGGCAAGATGGCTACACCTTC

v_call: TRBV4-2
clone_size: NA
d_call: TRBD1
j_call: TRBJ1-2
cdr3_aa: CASSQDGDRGYGYTF
cdr3_nt: TGTGCCAGCAGCCAAGATGGGGACAGGGGGTATGGCTACACCTTC

v_call: TRBV4-1
clone_size: NA
d_call: NA
j_call: TRBJ2-1
cdr3_aa: CASSQGVTSRSYNEQFF
cdr3_nt: TGCGCCAGCAGCCAAGGCGTTACTAGCAGATCCTACAATGAGCAGTTCTTC

v_call: TRBV5-8
clone_size: NA
d_call: NA
j_call: TRBJ1-1
cdr3_aa: CASSLTFATAFF
cdr3_nt: TGTGCCAGCAGCTTGACGTTTGCTACCGCTTTCTTT

v_call: TRBV7-2
clone_size: NA
d_call: TRBD2
j_call: TRBJ2-1
cdr3_aa: CASSLELAAPSNEQFF
cdr3_nt: TGTGCCAGCAGCTTAGAACTAGCGGCCCCAAGCAATGAGCAGTTCTTC

v_call: TRBV6-5
clone_size: NA
d_call: NA
j_call: TRBJ1-1
cdr3_aa: CASSYSRRETEAFF
cdr3_nt: TGTGCCAGCAGTTACTCTCGAAGGGAGACTGAAGCTTTCTTT

v_call: TRBV28
clone_size: NA
d_call: TRBD1
j_call: TRBJ2-5
cdr3_aa: CASSVLGQEETQYF
cdr3_nt: TGTGCCAGCAGCGTCCTGGGACAGGAAGAGACCCAGTACTTC

v_call: TRBV24-1
clone_size: NA
d_call: TRBD2
j_call: TRBJ2-5
cdr3_aa: CATSDRRGGETQYF
cdr3_nt: TGTGCCACCAGTGATCGCCGGGGGGGAGAGACCCAGTACTTC

v_call: TRBV10-3
clone_size: NA
d_call: NA
j_call: TRBJ1-4
cdr3_aa: CAISESTRTEDNEKLFF
cdr3_nt: TGTGCCATCAGTGAGTCGACACGGACAGAAGATAATGAAAAACTGTTTTTT

v_call: TRBV15
clone_size: NA
d_call: NA
j_call: TRBJ1-5
cdr3_aa: CATSPGRVQPQHF
cdr3_nt: TGTGCCACCAGCCCCGGGAGGGTTCAGCCCCAGCATTTT

v_call: TRBV5-4
clone_size: NA
d_call: NA
j_call: TRBJ2-5
cdr3_aa: CASSLGGLAEETQYF
cdr3_nt: TGTGCCAGCAGCTTGGGGGGGCTAGCGGAAGAGACCCAGTACTTC

v_call: TRBV5-4
clone_size: NA
d_call: NA
j_call: TRBJ2-3
cdr3_aa: CASSFGQSTDTQYF
cdr3_nt: TGTGCCAGCAGTTTTGGACAGTCCACAGATACGCAGTATTTT

v_call: TRBV3-1/TRBV3-2
clone_size: few
d_call: NA
j_call: TRBJ1-2
cdr3_aa: CASTPHLGQKYGYTF
cdr3_nt: TGTGCCAGCACGCCTCATCTGGGACAAAAATATGGCTACACCTTC

v_call: TRBV5-3
clone_size: NA
d_call: TRBD1
j_call: TRBJ2-7
cdr3_aa: CARSTGQTDPYEQYF
cdr3_nt: TGTGCCAGAAGCACGGGACAGACAGATCCATACGAGCAGTACTTC